The 15 T cell receptor beta chains given below trace back to one sample, sequenced in a study of blood T cells in healthy people across ages. A second PCR, run for roughly 7 to 12 cycles, used a sample-barcoded 5' primer plus a J-beta primer mix. TCRdb re-derived calls from the 5' RACE reads in MiXCR, one entry per CDR3 protein. The sample yields some 1.4 million distinct CDR3 sequences, around 39% seen once. Sequencing used blood. These receptors were collected from a woman between 18 and 29 years old in good health.

This clonotype has just a few counts. The CDR3 is CASSLTGLNTDTQYF. The CDR3 DNA reads TGCGCCAGCAGCTTAACGGGACTAAACACAGATACGCAGTATTTT. The J gene is TRBJ2-3, the V gene TRBV5-1, with TRBD2 matching 7 bases. V dropped 2 bases and J dropped 2; count of bases not matched to a gene: 5. This CDR3 region has 15 residues. Germline loops: CDR1 SGHRS, CDR2 YFSETQ.

In its sample, this clonotype was seen a few times. The rearrangement uses TRBV6-5 and TRBJ1-4, with TRBD1 matching 9 bases. Germline loops: CDR1 MNHEY, CDR2 SVGAGI. The CDR3 has 16 residues. The ends lost 2 bases at V and 5 bases at J; junction bases unmatched: 6. The CDR3 DNA sequence: TGTGCCAGCAGTTACCGGCCGGGACAGGGAAATGAAAAACTGTTTTTT. Its translation: CASSYRPGQGNEKLFF.

The V gene is TRBV2, the J gene TRBJ2-7, with TRBD1 matching 7 bases. Germline CDR1 and CDR2: SNHLY and FYNNEI. This CDR3 comprises 14 residues. After removal of 6 bases from V and 5 bases from J, the junction contained 10 bases not matched to a gene. CDR3 amino acids: CASRIQGTSDEQYF. The CDR3 DNA sequence: TGTGCCAGCAGGATACAGGGGACCAGCGACGAGCAGTACTTC.

Turning to this clonotype: Compared with germline, one end of the junction differs, possibly owing to a read error. The J gene is TRBJ2-1, the V gene TRBV5-5; D remains unclear. Germline-derived CDR1 and CDR2 are SGHKS and YYEKEE (reference sequence). This CDR3 spans 16 amino acids. This CDR3 is CASIPTGSSYNNEQFF. The CDR3 coding sequence is TGTGCCAGCATCCCGACTGGTTCCTCTTATAACAATGAACAGTTCTTC. Supplemented by reference TRBV5-5 and TRBJ2-1, the full variable domain reads DAGVTQSPTHLIKTRGQQVTLRCSPISGHKSVSWYQQVLGQGPQFIFQYYEKEERGRGNFPDRFSARQFPNYSSELNVNALLLGDSALYLCASIPTGSSYNNEQFFGPGTRLTVL.

This clonotype was recorded a few times. DNA for the CDR3: TGCAGCGTGGAACAAACACAGCCCTACGAGCAGTACTTC. It encodes CSVEQTQPYEQYF. V is TRBV29-1 and J is TRBJ2-7; no reliable D call. V was pared by 6 bases and J by 2 bases, with 14 bases between. The CDR3 is 13 amino acids. Germline V gives CDR1 SQVTM, CDR2 ANQGSEA.

The chain recombines TRBV28 with TRBJ2-1; weak D call: TRBD2 (7 bases). CDR3 size: 15 residues. In germline, CDR1 is MDHEN, CDR2 SYDVKM. The V gene lost 7 bases and the J gene lost 2 bases, with 15 bases spanning the gap. CDR3 sequence: CASTHGGAPYNEQFF. In DNA form, the CDR3 reads TGTGCCAGCACCCATGGGGGGGCCCCCTACAATGAGCAGTTCTTC.

This clonotype was recorded once. The gene calls are TRBV30 and TRBJ2-7; D might be TRBD1 or TRBD2, each matching 5 bases. This CDR3 has 13 residues. Per the germline V gene, CDR1 is GTSNPN and CDR2 is SVGIG (reference sequence). The V end was cut by 2 bases, the J end by 9 bases, with 17 bases between. The CDR3 bases are TGTGCCTGGAGTTCAACCCACGGGGCGAGGCAGTACTTC. Its protein is CAWSSTHGARQYF.

CDR3 amino acids: CASSLGSGGLDEQFF. The CDR3 coding sequence is TGTGCCAGCAGCTTAGGTTCGGGGGGGCTCGATGAGCAGTTCTTC. This chain connects TRBV11-2 to TRBJ2-1; 8 bases line up with TRBD2. Germline CDR1 reads SGHAT; CDR2 reads FQNNGV. CDR3 length: 15 amino acids. V lost 1 base, J lost 8 bases, and 7 bases stayed unmatched.

J is TRBJ1-2 and V is TRBV6-1, with 7 bases matching TRBD1. Germline CDR1 MNHNS, CDR2 SASEGT. The CDR3 loop spans 15 amino acids. V shed 4 bases and J 8 bases; nucleotides not matched to a gene: 13. CDR3 region: CASSGGATGPDGYTF. The CDR3 DNA sequence: TGTGCCAGCAGTGGGGGGGCGACAGGGCCGGACGGCTACACCTTC.

The chain carries TRBV27 and TRBJ2-2, with D possibly matching TRBD1 (5 bases). V was pared by 6 bases and J by 2 bases, with 13 bases between. CDR1 is MNHEY and CDR2 is SMNVEV in the germline V gene (reference sequence). The CDR3 length is 15 residues. DNA for the CDR3: TGTGCCAGCAGATTCTTAGGGGTCAACACCGGGGAGCTGTTTTTT. Its protein is CASRFLGVNTGELFF.

This sequence joins TRBV7-9 and TRBJ2-1; the match to TRBD2 covers 13 bases. Germline lookup yields CDR1 SEHNR and CDR2 FQNEAQ (reference sequence). The junction had 5 bases not matched to a gene; V was cut back by 4 bases and J by 2 bases. This CDR3 has 17 residues. The CDR3 sequence is CASSSLLAGGTYNEQFF. The CDR3 DNA is TGTGCCAGCAGCTCCCTACTAGCGGGGGGGACCTACAATGAGCAGTTCTTC.

The rearrangement joins TRBV6-1 to TRBJ2-5, with D possibly TRBD2 on 5 matching bases. The germline V gene encodes CDR1 MNHNS and CDR2 SASEGT. Trimming took 4 bases from V and 11 from J, leaving 17 bases between them. The CDR3 totals 13 residues. CDR3 sequence: CASSAHSRTEQYF. The DNA of the CDR3 is TGTGCCAGCAGTGCCCATTCTAGGACTGAGCAGTACTTC.

The chain carries TRBV6-4 and TRBJ2-1; no firm D call. V shed 5 bases and J shed 7 bases, with 12 bases lying between them. Germline loops: CDR1 MRHNA, CDR2 SNTAGT. The CDR3 contains 13 residues. This chain's CDR3 is CASSLEFKNEQFF. CDR3 in DNA: TGTGCCAGCAGTCTCGAATTTAAGAATGAGCAGTTCTTC.

This clonotype was seen only once. The chain has TRBV30 and TRBJ1-2; D call uncertain. V shed 4 bases and J shed 8 bases, with 8 bases lying between them. The germline V gene encodes CDR1 GTSNPN and CDR2 SVGIG (reference sequence). This CDR3 contains 10 residues. Written as DNA, the CDR3 is TGTGCCTGGATGGGCAGAGGCTACACCTTC. This codes for CAWMGRGYTF.

The gene calls are TRBV2 and TRBJ2-3, with 8 bases lining up with TRBD2. The ends lost 2 bases at V and 4 bases at J; junction bases unmatched: 5. The germline V gene encodes CDR1 SNHLY and CDR2 FYNNEI. There are 15 residues in the CDR3. In DNA form, the CDR3 reads TGTGCCAGCAGTGAACGACTAGCGAGTTCAGATACGCAGTATTTT. Its protein product is CASSERLASSDTQYF.